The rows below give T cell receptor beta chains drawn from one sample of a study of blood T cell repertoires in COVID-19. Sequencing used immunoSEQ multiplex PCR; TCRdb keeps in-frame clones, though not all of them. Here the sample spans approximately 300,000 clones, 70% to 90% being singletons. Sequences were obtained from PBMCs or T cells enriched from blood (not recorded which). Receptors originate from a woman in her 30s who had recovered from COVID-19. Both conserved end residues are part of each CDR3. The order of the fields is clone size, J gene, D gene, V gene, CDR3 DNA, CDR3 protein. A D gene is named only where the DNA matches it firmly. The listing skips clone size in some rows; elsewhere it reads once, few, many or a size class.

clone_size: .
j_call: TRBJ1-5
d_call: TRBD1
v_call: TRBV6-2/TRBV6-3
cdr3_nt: TGTGCCAGCAGTTGGGCAGGGGGCTGGCGCAATCAGCCCCAGCATTTT
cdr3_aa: CASSWAGGWRNQPQHF

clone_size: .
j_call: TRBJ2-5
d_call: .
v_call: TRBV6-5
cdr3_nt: TGTGCCAGCAGGAGGCTAGAGACCCAGTACTTC
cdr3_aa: CASRRLETQYF

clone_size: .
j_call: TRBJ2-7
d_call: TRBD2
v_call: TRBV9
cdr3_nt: TGTGCCAGCAGCGTAGATAGCGGGGGGGCCTACGAGCAGTACTTC
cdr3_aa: CASSVDSGGAYEQYF

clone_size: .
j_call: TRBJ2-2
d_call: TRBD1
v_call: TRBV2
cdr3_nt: TGTGCCAGCAGTGCTGGACAGGGGAGCGCCGGGGAGCTGTTTTTT
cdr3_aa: CASSAGQGSAGELFF

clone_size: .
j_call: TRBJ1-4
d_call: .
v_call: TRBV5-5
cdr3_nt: TGTGCCAGCAGCGACAGGTCTCCTGAAAAACTGTTTTTT
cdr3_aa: CASSDRSPEKLFF

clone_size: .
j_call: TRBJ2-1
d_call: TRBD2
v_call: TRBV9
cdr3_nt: TGTGCCAGCAGCGCCTCCGGGACTAGCGGTTACAATGAGCAGTTCTTC
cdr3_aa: CASSASGTSGYNEQFF

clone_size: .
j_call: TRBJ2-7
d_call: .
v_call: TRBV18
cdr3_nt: TGTGCCAGCTCACCACCGGCCCTTCTCCACGAGCAGTACTTC
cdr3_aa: CASSPPALLHEQYF

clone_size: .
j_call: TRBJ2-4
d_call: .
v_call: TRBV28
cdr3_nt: TGTGCCAGCAGTTTAATGGGGCAGCGCCCCCGGGAAAACATTCAGTACTTC
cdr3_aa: CASSLMGQRPRENIQYF

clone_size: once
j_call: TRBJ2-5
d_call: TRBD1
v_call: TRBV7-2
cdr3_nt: TGTGCCAGCAGCCGCGATGGGACAGGAGGGGAGACCCAGTACTTC
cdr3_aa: CASSRDGTGGETQYF

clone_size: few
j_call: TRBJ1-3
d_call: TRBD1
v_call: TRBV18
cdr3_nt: TGTGCCAGCACCGGACAGGGGTCCCCCTCTGGAAACACCATATATTTT
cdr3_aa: CASTGQGSPSGNTIYF

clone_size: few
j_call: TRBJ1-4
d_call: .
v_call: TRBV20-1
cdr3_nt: TGCAGTGCTAGTCCCCACGGGGCAACTAATGAAAAACTGTTTTTT
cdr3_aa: CSASPHGATNEKLFF

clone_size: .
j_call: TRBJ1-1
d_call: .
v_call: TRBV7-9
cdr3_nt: TGTGCCAGCAGCTTAGAACCGGGTTTGAACACTGAAGCTTTCTTT
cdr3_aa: CASSLEPGLNTEAFF

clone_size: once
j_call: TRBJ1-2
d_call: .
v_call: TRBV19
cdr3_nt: TGTGCCAGTCGGGGGACTTTATACGGCTACACCTTC
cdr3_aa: CASRGTLYGYTF

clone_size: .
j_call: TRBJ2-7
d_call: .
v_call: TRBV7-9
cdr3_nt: TGTGCCAGCAGCCCTACCCAGGGGAACTCCTACGAGCAGTACTTC
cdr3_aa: CASSPTQGNSYEQYF

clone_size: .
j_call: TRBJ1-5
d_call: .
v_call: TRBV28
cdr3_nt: TGTGCCAGCAACCTCAACGGGGGTAGCAATCAGCCCCAGCATTTT
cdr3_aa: CASNLNGGSNQPQHF

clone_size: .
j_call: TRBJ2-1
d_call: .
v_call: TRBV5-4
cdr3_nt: TGTGCCAGCAGCTACCTAACTACGTACAATGAGCAGTTCTTC
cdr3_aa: CASSYLTTYNEQFF

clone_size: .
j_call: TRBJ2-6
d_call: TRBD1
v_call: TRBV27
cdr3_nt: TGTGCCAGCTGGATTACGGGGACAGGACCCTCTGGGGCCAACGTCCTGACTTTC
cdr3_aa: CASWITGTGPSGANVLTF

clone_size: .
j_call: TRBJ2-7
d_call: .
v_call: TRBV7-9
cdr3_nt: TGTGCCAGCAGCTTTCCCCAGGATACCGCCTACGAGCAGTACTTC
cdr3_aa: CASSFPQDTAYEQYF

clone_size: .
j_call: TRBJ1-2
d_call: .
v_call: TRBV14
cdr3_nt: TGTGCCAGCAGCCAGCTCAGGGAGGGTGGCTACACCTTC
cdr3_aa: CASSQLREGGYTF

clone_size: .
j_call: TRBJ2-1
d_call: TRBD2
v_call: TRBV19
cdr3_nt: TGTGCCAGTAGTGCAAATCGGGGGGGTGTGTTGTATGAGCAGTTCTTC
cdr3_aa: CASSANRGGVLYEQFF

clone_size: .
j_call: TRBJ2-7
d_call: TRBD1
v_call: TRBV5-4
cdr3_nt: TGTGCCAGCAGCTACCCGGGACAGGGGACCTACGAGCAGTACTTC
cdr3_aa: CASSYPGQGTYEQYF

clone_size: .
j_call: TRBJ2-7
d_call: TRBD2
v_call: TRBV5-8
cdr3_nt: TGTGCCAGCAGCTTGGCCGGGTCTAGCGGGGTTTACGAGCAGTACTTC
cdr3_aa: CASSLAGSSGVYEQYF

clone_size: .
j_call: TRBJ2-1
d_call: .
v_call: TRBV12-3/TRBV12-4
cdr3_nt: TGTGCCAGCACCCCCTCGTTGGAGCAGTTCTTC
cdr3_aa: CASTPSLEQFF

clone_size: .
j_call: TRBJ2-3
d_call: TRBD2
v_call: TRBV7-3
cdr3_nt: TGTGCCAGCAGCTTAGGGGGACTAGCGGGAGATGCTAGCACAGATACGCAGTATTTT
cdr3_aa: CASSLGGLAGDASTDTQYF

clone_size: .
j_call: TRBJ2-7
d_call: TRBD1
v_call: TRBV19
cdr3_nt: TGTGCCAGTAGTATGGGGACAGGGTCAGAGCAGTACTTC
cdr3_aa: CASSMGTGSEQYF

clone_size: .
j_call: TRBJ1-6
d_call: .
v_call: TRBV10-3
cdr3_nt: TGTGCCATCAGTGAGTCGCAGGGTGAATCCTATAATTCACCCCTCCACTTT
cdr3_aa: CAISESQGESYNSPLHF

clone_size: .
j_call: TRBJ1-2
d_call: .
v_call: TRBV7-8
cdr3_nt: TGTGCCAGCAGCTTAGGTGGTGGGACACTTCTTAACTATGGCTACACCTTC
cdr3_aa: CASSLGGGTLLNYGYTF

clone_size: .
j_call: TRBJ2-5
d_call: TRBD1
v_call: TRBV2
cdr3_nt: TGTGCCAGCCGGAGACAGGGGGCCCTCCAAGAGACCCAGTACTTC
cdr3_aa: CASRRQGALQETQYF

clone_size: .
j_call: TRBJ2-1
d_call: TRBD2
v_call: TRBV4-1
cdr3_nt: TGCGCCAGCAGCCAAGATGCGGGAGGCTCCTACAATGAGCAGTTCTTC
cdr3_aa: CASSQDAGGSYNEQFF

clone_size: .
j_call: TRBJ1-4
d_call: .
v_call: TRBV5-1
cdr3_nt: TGCGCCAGCAGCTTGGTGGCGGGAGGTAATGAAAAACTGTTTTTT
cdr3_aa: CASSLVAGGNEKLFF

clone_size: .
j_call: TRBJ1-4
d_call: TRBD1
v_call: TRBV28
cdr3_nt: TGTGCCAGCAGTAGGGGGCTAGGGGAAAAACTGTTTTTT
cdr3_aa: CASSRGLGEKLFF

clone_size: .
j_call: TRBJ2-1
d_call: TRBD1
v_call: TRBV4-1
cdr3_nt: TGCGCCAGCAGCCAAGCGACAGGGTTCTCCCGCTCCTACAATGAGCAGTTCTTC
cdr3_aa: CASSQATGFSRSYNEQFF

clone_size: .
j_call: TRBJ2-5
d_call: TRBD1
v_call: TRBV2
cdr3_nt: TGTGCCAGCAGTTCCCGACAGGGGAAAGAGATCCAGTACTTC
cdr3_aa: CASSSRQGKEIQYF

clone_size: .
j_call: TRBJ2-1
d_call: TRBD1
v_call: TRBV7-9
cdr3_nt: TGTGCCAGCAGCCCAAGAACAGGGGCGCAGTTCTTC
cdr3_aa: CASSPRTGAQFF

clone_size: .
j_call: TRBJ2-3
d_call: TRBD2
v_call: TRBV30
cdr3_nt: TGTGCCGGGGGGAGGGCAGATACGCAGTATTTT
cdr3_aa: CAGGRADTQYF

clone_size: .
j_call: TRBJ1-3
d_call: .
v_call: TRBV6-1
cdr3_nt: TGTGCCAGCAGTGAACGAGGTACCTCTGGAAACACCATATATTTT
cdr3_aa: CASSERGTSGNTIYF

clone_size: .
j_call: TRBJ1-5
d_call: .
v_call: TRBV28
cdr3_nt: TGTGCCAGCAGACCTACTCGGGATGTTCAGCCCCAGCATTTT
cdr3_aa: CASRPTRDVQPQHF

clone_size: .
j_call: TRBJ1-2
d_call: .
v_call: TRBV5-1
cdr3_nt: TGCGCCAGCAGCTCGACGCGGCCTATCGAGGGCTACACCTTC
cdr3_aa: CASSSTRPIEGYTF

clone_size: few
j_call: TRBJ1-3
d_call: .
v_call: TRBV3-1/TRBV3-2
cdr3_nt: TGTGCCAGCAGCCATAACAGGGGAAACACCATATATTTT
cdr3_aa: CASSHNRGNTIYF

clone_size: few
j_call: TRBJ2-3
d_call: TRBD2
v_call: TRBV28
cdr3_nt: TGTGCCAGCAGTTTAGGCCTAGCGGGGGTCACAGATACGCAGTATTTT
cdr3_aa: CASSLGLAGVTDTQYF

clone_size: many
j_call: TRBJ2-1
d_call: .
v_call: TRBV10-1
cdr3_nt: TGCGCCAGCAGTGACCCCGGGAGGGGACAGTCCAATGAGCAGTTCTTC
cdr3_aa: CASSDPGRGQSNEQFF

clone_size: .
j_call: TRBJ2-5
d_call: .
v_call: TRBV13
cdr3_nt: TGTGCCAGCAGTCGGGGGTTGGAGGCTAGGAACCAAGAGACCCAGTACTTC
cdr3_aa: CASSRGLEARNQETQYF

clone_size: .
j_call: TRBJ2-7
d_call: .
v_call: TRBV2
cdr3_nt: TGTGCCAGCAGTGACCGCAGGGGCTACGAGCAGTACTTC
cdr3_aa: CASSDRRGYEQYF

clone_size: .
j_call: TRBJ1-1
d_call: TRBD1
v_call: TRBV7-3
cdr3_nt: TGTGCCAGCAGCTTAGAAAGACAGGGAACCTTACTGAACACTGAAGCTTTCTTT
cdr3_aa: CASSLERQGTLLNTEAFF

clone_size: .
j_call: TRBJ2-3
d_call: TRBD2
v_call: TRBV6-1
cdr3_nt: TGTGCCAGCAGTGGGTCCGGACTAGAATACGCAGATACGCAGTATTTT
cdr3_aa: CASSGSGLEYADTQYF

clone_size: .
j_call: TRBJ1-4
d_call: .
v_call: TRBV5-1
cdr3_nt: TGCGCCAGCAGCTTGGCTCCACAGACAACTAATGAAAAACTGTTTTTT
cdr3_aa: CASSLAPQTTNEKLFF

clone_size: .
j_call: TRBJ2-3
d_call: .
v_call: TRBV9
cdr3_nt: TGTGCCAGCACCCCCTTGGGCAGAACTAGCACAGATACGCAGTATTTT
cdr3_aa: CASTPLGRTSTDTQYF

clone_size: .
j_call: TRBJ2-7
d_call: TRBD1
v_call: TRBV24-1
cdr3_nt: TGTGCCACCAGTGATACCCCAGAGGACAGGTACTCCTACGAGCAGTACTTC
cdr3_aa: CATSDTPEDRYSYEQYF

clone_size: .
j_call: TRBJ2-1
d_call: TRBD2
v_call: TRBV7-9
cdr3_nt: TGTGCCAGCAGCCGGACTAGCGGGGGACTCAATGAGCAGTTCTTC
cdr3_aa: CASSRTSGGLNEQFF

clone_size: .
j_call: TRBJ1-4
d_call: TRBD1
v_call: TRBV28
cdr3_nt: TGTGCCAGCAGTTCTATGGGACAGGGAGATAATGAAAAACTGTTTTTT
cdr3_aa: CASSSMGQGDNEKLFF

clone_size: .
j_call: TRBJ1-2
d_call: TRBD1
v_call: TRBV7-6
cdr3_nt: TGTGCCAGCAGCCCCAACCTTGGGGACAGGGGTGGCTACACCTTC
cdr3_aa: CASSPNLGDRGGYTF

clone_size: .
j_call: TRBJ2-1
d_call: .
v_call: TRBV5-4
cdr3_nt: TGTGCCAGCAGCTTGGGACAGACGTACAATGAGCAGTTCTTC
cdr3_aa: CASSLGQTYNEQFF

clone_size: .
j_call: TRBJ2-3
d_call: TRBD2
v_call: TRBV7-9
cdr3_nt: TGTGCCAGCAGGCGGACTAGCGGGAGGTCGACAGATACGCAGTATTTT
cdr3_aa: CASRRTSGRSTDTQYF

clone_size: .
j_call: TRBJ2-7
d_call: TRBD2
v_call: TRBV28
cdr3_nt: TGTGCCAGCAGTTTATACCTACTGGTCGGCGGGGGGTCCCTCCGCGAGCAGTACTTC
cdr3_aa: CASSLYLLVGGGSLREQYF

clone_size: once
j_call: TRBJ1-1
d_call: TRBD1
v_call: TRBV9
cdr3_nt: TGTGCCAGCAGCGTCGGTCAGGGGGCTTCTGAAGCTTTCTTT
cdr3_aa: CASSVGQGASEAFF

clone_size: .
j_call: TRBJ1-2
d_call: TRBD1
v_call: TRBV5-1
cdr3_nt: TGCGCCAGCAGCGAACCAGGGGGTGGCTACACCTTC
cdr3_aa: CASSEPGGGYTF

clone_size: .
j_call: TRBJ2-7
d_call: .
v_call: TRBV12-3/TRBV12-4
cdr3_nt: TGTGCCAGCAGCCTCGGACAAACCCCGCAGTACTTC
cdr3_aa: CASSLGQTPQYF